A single sample is the source of the 6 T cell receptor beta chains below, sequenced in a study of T cell changes during pregnancy in multiple sclerosis. Assay: immunoSEQ multiplex PCR; the TCRdb copy retains only in-frame clones and omits some. The table lists approximately 87,000 clones, 75% to 95% of them singletons. The sequenced sample was CD4+ T cells from peripheral blood mononuclear cells, obtained in the second trimester of pregnancy. These receptors originate from a female donor with multiple sclerosis, enrolled in a pregnancy study.

This clone was found once. The chain couples TRBV7-8 to TRBJ2-5, with 9 nucleotides matching TRBD2. Germline-derived CDR1 and CDR2 are SGHVS and FQNEAQ. The V and J ends lost 1 base and 1 base, in that order; junction bases with no gene match: 7. This CDR3 has 17 residues. CDR3 sequence (DNA): TGTGCCAGCAGCTTAGGTAACCCAGCGGGGGGCCAAGAGACCCAGTACTTC. Residues: CASSLGNPAGGQETQYF. Together with reference TRBV7-8 and TRBJ2-5, the CDR3 gives the full variable domain: GAGVSQSPRYKVAKRGQDVALRCDPISGHVSLFWYQQALGQGPEFLTYFQNEAQLDKSGLPSDRFFAERPEGSVSTLKIQRTQQEDSAVYLCASSLGNPAGGQETQYFGPGTRLLVL.

V is TRBV5-5 and J is TRBJ1-2; no definite D call. The ends were cut back, 1 base at V and 0 bases at J, with 7 bases in the middle. The CDR3 has 14 residues. From germline, CDR1 is SGHKS and CDR2 YYEKEE (reference sequence). This CDR3 reads CASSLNSPNYGYTF. The CDR3 DNA reads TGTGCCAGCAGCTTGAACAGCCCTAACTATGGCTACACCTTC.

J is TRBJ1-1 and V is TRBV11-3; 7 positions match TRBD1. Losses at the gene ends were 5 bases for V and 4 bases for J; bases not matched to a gene: 13. CDR1 and CDR2 (germline): SGHNT, YENEEA. The length of the CDR3 is 16 residues. The CDR3 protein is CASSPGGGDSRTEAFF. CDR3 nucleotide sequence: TGTGCCAGCAGCCCTGGGGGCGGGGACAGTCGCACTGAAGCTTTCTTT.

J is TRBJ2-5 and V is TRBV18; 9 positions agree with TRBD2. CDR1 and CDR2 from the germline V gene are KGHSH and LQKENI. This CDR3 has 17 amino acids. V lost 4 bases, J lost 1 base, and 10 bases stayed unmatched. As DNA, the CDR3 is TGTGCCAGCTCACGAACACTCGCGGGAGGGTTCCAAGAGACCCAGTACTTC. Encoded protein: CASSRTLAGGFQETQYF.

This clone was counted a single time. V gene TRBV6-1 combines with J gene TRBJ1-1; D is undetermined. The CDR3 extends over 13 amino acids. V was clipped by 5 bases and J by 0 bases, with 7 bases between them. Germline CDR1 MNHNS, CDR2 SASEGT. The CDR3: CASSWQMNTEAFF. The CDR3 nucleotides read TGTGCCAGCAGTTGGCAGATGAACACTGAAGCTTTCTTT.

V is TRBV5-6 and J is TRBJ1-5; TRBD1 matches 7 bases. Germline V gene sequence: CDR1 SGHDT, CDR2 YYEEEE. V was clipped by 6 bases and J by 0 bases; unmatched bases: 12. The length of the CDR3 is 17 residues. For the CDR3, the DNA is TGTGCCAGCACCACAACGACAGGGAGTTATAGCAATCAGCCCCAGCATTTT. It encodes CASTTTTGSYSNQPQHF.